This is a list of T cell receptor beta chains from one sample in a study of blood T cells in healthy people across ages. Using its own MiXCR run on the 5' RACE reads, TCRdb lists one record per CDR3 protein. The data contain 1.5 million to 2 million distinct CDR3 sequences, 30% to 40% of them singletons. Sequenced material: blood. The receptors come from a woman in her 30s in good health. Each CDR3 is given with its conserved first and last residue. The D gene is left open where the match is weak. Clone size is not always given. Where it is, it says once, few, many or a class for expanded clones.

clone_size j_call d_call v_call cdr3_length cdr3_nt cdr3_aa
few TRBJ1-1 TRBD1 TRBV10-3 12 TGTGCCACGCGGACAGGTGGCACTGAAGCTTTCTTT CATRTGGTEAFF
few TRBJ1-1 . TRBV29-1 14 TGCAGCGTTGATTTGCAGCATGCTAACACTGAAGCTTTCTTT CSVDLQHANTEAFF
. TRBJ1-2 . TRBV30 13 TGTGCCTGGAGCGAAGACAGGTCCCCTGGCTACACCTTC CAWSEDRSPGYTF
. TRBJ2-7 TRBD1 TRBV27 16 TGTGCCAGCAGTTACCCCGGGACAGGGGGCTCCTACGAGCAGTACTTC CASSYPGTGGSYEQYF
many TRBJ2-3 . TRBV18 13 TGTGCCAGCTCTCGCCGGGGCGAAGATACGCAGTATTTT CASSRRGEDTQYF
. TRBJ2-7 TRBD1 TRBV20-1 14 TGCAGTGCTTCCACCGGGACAGCGACGTACGAGCAGTACTTC CSASTGTATYEQYF
few TRBJ2-1 TRBD1 TRBV12-3/TRBV12-4 16 TGTGCCAGCAGCTTCCTTCGACAGGGTCTTAGCGATGAGCAGTTCTTC CASSFLRQGLSDEQFF
. TRBJ1-5 . TRBV4-1 15 TGCGCCAGCAGCCAAGATGTGAACAGCAATCAGCCCCAGCATTTT CASSQDVNSNQPQHF
. TRBJ1-1 . TRBV13 15 TGTGCCAGCAGCTTAGGCACCCCAGGGGTAACTGAAGCTTTCTTT CASSLGTPGVTEAFF
. TRBJ2-5 TRBD2 TRBV20-1 14 TGCAGTGCAAGTGACCGCGGGGGTCAAGAGACCCAGTACTTC CSASDRGGQETQYF
many TRBJ2-1 TRBD2 TRBV20-1 14 TGCAGTGAAAGCGGCGGGAGAAACTTTAATGAGCAGTTCTTC CSESGGRNFNEQFF
. TRBJ1-2 TRBD1 TRBV2 14 TGTGCCAGCAGCCCCGGGACAGGGATCGTCGGCTACACCTTC CASSPGTGIVGYTF
few TRBJ2-6 TRBD1 TRBV6-4 14 TGTGCCAGCAGAGACAGGGCTGGGGCCAACGTCCTGACTTTC CASRDRAGANVLTF
. TRBJ2-3 . TRBV4-2 13 TGTGCCAGCAGTCTATTCGACACAGATACGCAGTATTTC CASSLFDTDTQYF
many TRBJ2-3 TRBD1 TRBV3-1 16 TGTGCCAGCAGCCAAGTAGGACAGGTCGGTACAGATACGCAGTATTTT CASSQVGQVGTDTQYF
once TRBJ2-3 . TRBV7-9 15 TGTGCCAGCAGCTTTCGCGTGGGGCTCACAGATACGCAGTATTTT CASSFRVGLTDTQYF
few TRBJ2-1 TRBD1 TRBV2 15 TGTGCCAGCAGGAGGGGACAGGGGTCCTACAATGAGCAGTTCTTC CASRRGQGSYNEQFF
. TRBJ2-5 . TRBV20-1 12 TGCAGTGCAATGGAGTACCAAGAGACCCAGTACTTC CSAMEYQETQYF
few TRBJ2-7 . TRBV4-1 12 TGCGCCAGCAGCCAAATCTCCGGCGAGCAGTACTTC CASSQISGEQYF
. TRBJ1-3 . TRBV4-2 15 TGTGCCAGCAGCCAAGAGGGGTCTTCTGGAAACACCATATATTTT CASSQEGSSGNTIYF
few TRBJ2-1 . TRBV27 12 TGTGCCAGCGGACAGTTAGGCAATGAGCAGTTCTTC CASGQLGNEQFF
. TRBJ1-5 . TRBV4-1 14 TGCGCCAGCAGCCAATTCGGGCCATTTCAGCCCCAGCATTTT CASSQFGPFQPQHF
many TRBJ2-7 TRBD1 TRBV20-1 15 TGCAGTGCTAGAGATCGGGACAGGGGCTCCTACGAGCAGTACTTC CSARDRDRGSYEQYF
. TRBJ2-5 . TRBV5-8 12 TGTGCCAGCAGATTTTTCCAAGAGACCCAGTACTTC CASRFFQETQYF
. TRBJ2-5 TRBD2 TRBV18 15 TGTGCCAGCTCATCTGCAGCGGGAGGGGGCAATGAGCAGTACTTC CASSSAAGGGNEQYF
. TRBJ1-4 . TRBV12-3/TRBV12-4 14 TGTGCCAGCAGTTTTACGGGGGCGTTGGGAAAACTGTTTTTT CASSFTGALGKLFF
few TRBJ2-6 . TRBV28 15 TGTGCCAGCAAATCCCCAGGGGCTGGGGCCAACGTCCTGACTTTC CASKSPGAGANVLTF
. TRBJ2-1 . TRBV20-1 12 TGCAGTGCTGGTCTGTCGGTCGATGAGCAGTTCTTC CSAGLSVDEQFF
. TRBJ1-1 . TRBV2 13 TGTGCCAGCAAACCGGGACTGCTTACTGAAGCTTTCTTT CASKPGLLTEAFF